The rows below give T cell receptor beta chains drawn from one sample of a study of T cell repertoires in cytomegalovirus infection. Their specific antigens are unknown. MiXCR, applied by TCRdb to the reads, yields one record per CDR3 protein. The sample lists roughly 150,000 distinct CDR3 sequences, over 30% occurring once. This sample comprised CD8+ T cells from cultured PBMCs, obtained from culture after CMV antigen stimulation. Receptors originate from a human donor in good health (CMV status not recorded). Some clones in this sample may be carry-over from other donors' samples. The CDR3 runs from the conserved cysteine through the conserved F or W. A D gene is named only where the DNA matches it firmly. Clone size, where shown, is once, few, many, or a class for clones that have expanded.

size	V	J	D	CDR3	DNA
few	TRBV29-1	TRBJ2-5	TRBD2	CSAHGGAVEETQYF	TGCAGCGCCCACGGGGGGGCGGTCGAAGAGACCCAGTACTTC
NA	TRBV7-9	TRBJ2-5	TRBD1	CASSLGQSSQETQYF	TGTGCCAGCAGCTTGGGACAGTCAAGCCAAGAGACCCAGTACTTC
few	TRBV6-6	TRBJ2-3	NA	CASSYRIRQALSTDTQYF	TGTGCCAGCAGTTACCGTATCAGACAGGCCCTTAGCACAGATACGCAGTATTTT
NA	TRBV5-5	TRBJ1-1	NA	CASSFNLGANTEAFF	TGTGCCAGCAGCTTCAATCTCGGGGCGAACACTGAAGCTTTCTTT
NA	TRBV28	TRBJ1-6	NA	CASRDPPSLNSPLHF	TGTGCCAGCAGGGACCCCCCTAGCCTTAATTCACCCCTCCACTTT
NA	TRBV12-3/TRBV12-4	TRBJ1-6	TRBD1	CASSSTGGYSPLHF	TGTGCCAGCAGTTCGACAGGGGGTTATTCACCCCTCCACTTT
few	TRBV7-6	TRBJ1-5	NA	CASSPWWGRGQPQHF	TGTGCCAGCAGCCCCTGGTGGGGACGGGGACAGCCCCAGCATTTT
NA	TRBV7-6	TRBJ2-5	NA	CASSETAGTWETQYF	TGTGCCAGCAGCGAGACCGCCGGGACATGGGAGACCCAGTACTTC
NA	TRBV12-3/TRBV12-4	TRBJ1-3	NA	CASSSGVYSGNTIYF	TGTGCCAGCAGTTCGGGGGTCTACTCTGGAAACACCATATATTTT
few	TRBV2	TRBJ2-1	TRBD2	CASSELAGGVSSYNEQFF	TGTGCCAGCAGTGAACTAGCGGGGGGGGTAAGCTCCTACAATGAGCAGTTCTTC
few	TRBV20-1	TRBJ1-3	NA	CSARDLTRDGNTIYF	TGCAGTGCTAGAGACCTAACCAGAGATGGAAACACCATATATTTT
NA	TRBV4-1	TRBJ1-1	NA	CASSQERGGTEAFF	TGCGCCAGCAGCCAAGAAAGGGGGGGCACTGAAGCTTTCTTT
few	TRBV28	TRBJ2-1	TRBD2	CASSYPTREGSYNEQFF	TGTGCCAGCAGTTACCCCACTAGGGAGGGATCCTACAATGAGCAGTTCTTC
few	TRBV12-3/TRBV12-4	TRBJ1-4	NA	CASSVGRDWNEKLFF	TGTGCCAGCAGCGTAGGCCGGGACTGGAATGAAAAACTGTTTTTT
few	TRBV25-1	TRBJ2-2	NA	CATGPGPEGGELFF	TGTGCCACCGGGCCGGGTCCGGAGGGCGGGGAGCTGTTTTTT
NA	TRBV7-8	TRBJ1-1	TRBD1	CASSARDSRYTEAFF	TGTGCCAGCAGCGCGAGGGACAGCAGATACACTGAAGCTTTCTTT
few	TRBV7-9	TRBJ1-2	NA	CASSLGGAPGGYTF	TGTGCCAGCAGCTTAGGGGGGGCGCCAGGTGGCTACACCTTC
NA	TRBV27	TRBJ2-1	TRBD2	CASRRAGGRNEQFF	TGTGCCAGCAGGAGAGCGGGGGGGCGAAATGAGCAGTTCTTC
NA	TRBV9	TRBJ1-5	NA	CASSGEGEQPQHF	TGTGCCAGCAGCGGCGAGGGCGAACAGCCCCAGCATTTT
few	TRBV7-9	TRBJ2-5	NA	CASSFFGGGEETQYF	TGTGCCAGCAGCTTCTTTGGGGGGGGCGAAGAGACCCAGTACTTC
many	TRBV24-1	TRBJ2-3	NA	CATSDLQGSTDTQYF	TGTGCCACCAGTGATTTGCAGGGGAGCACAGATACGCAGTATTTT
once	TRBV7-6	TRBJ2-2	NA	CASSPGHTNTGELFF	TGTGCCAGCAGCCCGGGACACACGAACACCGGGGAGCTGTTTTTT
few	TRBV12-3/TRBV12-4	TRBJ2-3	NA	CASSLTPLADTQYF	TGTGCCAGCAGTTTAACGCCGCTCGCAGATACGCAGTATTTT
few	TRBV12-3/TRBV12-4	TRBJ2-7	TRBD1	CASSLVGQAYEQYF	TGTGCCAGCAGTTTAGTGGGACAGGCCTACGAGCAGTACTTC
NA	TRBV4-2	TRBJ2-7	TRBD2	CASSEFLAESYEQYF	TGTGCCAGCAGCGAGTTTCTAGCGGAGTCCTACGAGCAGTACTTC
NA	TRBV12-3/TRBV12-4	TRBJ1-5	NA	CASSVQQKNQPQHF	TGTGCCAGCAGTGTCCAACAGAAAAATCAGCCCCAGCATTTT
many	TRBV6-1	TRBJ2-3	TRBD2	CASSPLVSGGPQYF	TGTGCCAGCAGCCCTCTTGTCAGCGGGGGGCCGCAGTATTTT
NA	TRBV27	TRBJ2-7	TRBD1	CASSPRTGVYEQYF	TGTGCCAGCAGTCCCCGGACAGGGGTGTACGAGCAGTACTTC
many	TRBV7-6	TRBJ2-2	NA	CASSLADAGNTGELFF	TGTGCCAGCAGCTTAGCGGACGCAGGGAACACCGGGGAGCTGTTTTTT
few	TRBV6-6	TRBJ2-7	TRBD1	CASRTGQGAVEQYF	TGTGCCAGCAGGACGGGACAGGGGGCGGTCGAGCAGTACTTC
NA	TRBV19	TRBJ2-1	NA	CASSIVPGRDEQFF	TGTGCCAGTAGTATAGTCCCAGGGAGAGATGAGCAGTTCTTC
NA	TRBV27	TRBJ2-7	NA	CASSLTPLGSYEQYF	TGTGCCAGCAGTTTAACTCCTCTTGGGTCCTACGAGCAGTACTTC
NA	TRBV7-9	TRBJ2-1	NA	CASSLRIGGGPYNEQFF	TGTGCCAGCAGCTTACGGATAGGGGGGGGTCCCTACAATGAGCAGTTCTTC
few	TRBV7-6	TRBJ2-1	NA	CASSLGQGINEQFF	TGTGCCAGCAGCCTAGGGCAGGGAATCAATGAGCAGTTCTTC
NA	TRBV6-5	TRBJ2-2	TRBD2	CASTLLAGGPRELFF	TGTGCCAGCACTCTTCTAGCGGGGGGGCCGAGGGAGCTGTTTTTT
NA	TRBV7-6	TRBJ2-3	TRBD2	CASSASGRGGTDTQYF	TGTGCCAGCAGCGCGTCGGGACGGGGGGGCACAGATACGCAGTATTTT
few	TRBV13	TRBJ2-3	NA	CASSLDSSVADTQYF	TGTGCCAGCAGCTTAGACTCCAGCGTGGCAGATACGCAGTATTTT
many	TRBV7-7	TRBJ2-5	TRBD1	CASSLAGTGKETQYF	TGTGCCAGCAGCTTAGCCGGGACAGGGAAAGAGACCCAGTACTTC
NA	TRBV19	TRBJ2-2	NA	CASSQILNRGTGPTNTGELFF	TGTGCCAGTAGTCAAATTCTAAACCGGGGTACGGGACCCACGAACACCGGGGAGCTGTTTTTT
many	TRBV11-1	TRBJ2-3	TRBD2	CASSWDSGGYLLTDTQYF	TGTGCCAGCAGCTGGGATAGCGGGGGGTACCTTCTCACAGATACGCAGTATTTT